The clone carrying this T cell receptor (beta chain) was counted a single time. The assay was immunoSEQ multiplex PCR, and TCRdb's table has in-frame clones only and misses some. The table includes around 18,000 clones, approximately 84% detected once. This specimen comes from a study of PD-1 blockade in mismatch repair-deficient tumors. The sample here was PBMCs, taken less than 25 weeks after starting pembrolizumab. This clonotype was sampled from an adult with mismatch repair-deficient cancer.

The DNA for the CDR3 is TGCGCCAGCAGAGGGGGTGCCAGGGGGGAGACCCAGTACTTC. Residues: CASRGGARGETQYF. J is TRBJ2-5 and V is TRBV10-2; 7 bases align to TRBD1. The CDR3 runs to 14 residues. Germline lookup yields CDR1 WSHSY and CDR2 SAAADI. The V and J ends lost 6 bases and 5 bases, in that order; junction bases with no gene match: 9.